This note documents a single TCR beta chain sequence. Its target is unknown. These data are taken from a study of regulatory T cells in long-lasting Graves disease. Study results and caveats: Favored gene segments in persistent disease were TRBV28, TRBJ1-2 and TRBJ2-5. Samples came from peripheral blood alone, without thyroid tissue. TCR diversity was lower in persistent Graves' patients than in newly diagnosed ones.

Sample time point: persistent/refractory GD, antithyroid drugs over 5 years with positive TRAb. PBMC RNA was the source of the TCR library. The CDR3 runs 14 residues. After removal of 6 bases from V and 7 bases from J, the junction contained 11 bases not matched to a gene. Germline CDR1 DFQATT, CDR2 SNEGSKA (reference sequence). Sequencing libraries for TCR beta were prepared with iRepertoire HTBI primers and Arm-PCR of CDR3 regions. TCRdb processed the multiplex PCR reads anew with MiXCR; each CDR3 protein has one entry. This repertoire shows fewer than 550,000 distinct CDR3 sequences, 20% to 25% found once; its top ten account for around 7%.

This clonotype originated in a female donor with Graves disease. The sequencing here drew on peripheral blood mononuclear cells (PBMCs), taken when the disease was refractory, from a patient treated with antithyroid drugs. The chain recombines TRBV20-1 with TRBJ1-1, with 10 bases aligning to TRBD1. The CDR3 coding sequence is TGCAGTGCGGAGACAGGGGGCCTCTCCGGTGAAGCTTTCTTT. Its protein is CSAETGGLSGEAFF.